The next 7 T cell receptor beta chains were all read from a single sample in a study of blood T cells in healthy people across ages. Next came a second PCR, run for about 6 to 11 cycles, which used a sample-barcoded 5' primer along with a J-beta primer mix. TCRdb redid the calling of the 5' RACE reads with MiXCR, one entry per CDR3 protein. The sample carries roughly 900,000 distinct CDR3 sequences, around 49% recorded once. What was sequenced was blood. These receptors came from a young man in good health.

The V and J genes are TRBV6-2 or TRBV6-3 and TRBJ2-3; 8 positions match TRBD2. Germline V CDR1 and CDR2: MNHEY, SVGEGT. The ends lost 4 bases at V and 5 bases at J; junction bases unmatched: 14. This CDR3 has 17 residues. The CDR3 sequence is CASSSAGLGGFVDTQYF. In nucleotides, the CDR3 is TGTGCCAGCAGTTCGGCGGGACTAGGCGGATTCGTAGATACGCAGTATTTT.

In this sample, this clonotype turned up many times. The DNA of the CDR3 is TGTGCCAGCCAGGGACAGGATTTCACAGATACGCAGTATTTT. It specifies CASQGQDFTDTQYF. V and J are TRBV2 and TRBJ2-3, with TRBD1 matching over 8 bases. The CDR3 runs 14 residues. Germline CDR1 is SNHLY and CDR2 is FYNNEI. The junction had 6 bases not matched to a gene; V was cut back by 8 bases and J by 2 bases.

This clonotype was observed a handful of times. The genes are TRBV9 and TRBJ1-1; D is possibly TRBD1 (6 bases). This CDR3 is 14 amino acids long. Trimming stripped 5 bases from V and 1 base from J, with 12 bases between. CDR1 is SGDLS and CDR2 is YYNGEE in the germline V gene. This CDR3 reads CASSWGAGNTEAFF. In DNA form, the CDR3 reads TGTGCCAGCAGTTGGGGGGCAGGGAACACTGAAGCTTTCTTT. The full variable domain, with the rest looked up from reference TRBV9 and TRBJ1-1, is DSGVTQTPKHLITATGQRVTLRCSPRSGDLSVYWYQQSLDQGLQFLIQYYNGEERAKGNILERFSAQQFPDLHSELNLSSLELGDSALYFCASSWGAGNTEAFFGQGTRLTVV.

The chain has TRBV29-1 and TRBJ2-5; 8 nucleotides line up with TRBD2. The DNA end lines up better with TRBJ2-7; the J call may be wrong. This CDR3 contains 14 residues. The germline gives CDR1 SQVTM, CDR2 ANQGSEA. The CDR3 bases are TGCAGCGTTGAGGGCGGGAGGAAAGGAGACGAGCAGTACTTC. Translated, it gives CSVEGGRKGDEQYF.

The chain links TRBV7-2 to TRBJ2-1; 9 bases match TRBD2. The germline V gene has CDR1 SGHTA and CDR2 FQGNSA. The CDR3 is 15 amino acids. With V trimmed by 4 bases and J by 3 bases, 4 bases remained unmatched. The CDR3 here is CASSSRGGDYNEQFF. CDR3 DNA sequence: TGTGCCAGCAGCTCGCGGGGGGGCGACTACAATGAGCAGTTCTTC.

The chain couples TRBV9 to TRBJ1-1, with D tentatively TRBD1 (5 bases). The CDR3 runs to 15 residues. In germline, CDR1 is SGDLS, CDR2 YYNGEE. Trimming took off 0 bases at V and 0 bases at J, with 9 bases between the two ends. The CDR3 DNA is TGTGCCAGCAGCGTAGTGGCAGGGATGAACACTGAAGCTTTCTTT. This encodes CASSVVAGMNTEAFF.

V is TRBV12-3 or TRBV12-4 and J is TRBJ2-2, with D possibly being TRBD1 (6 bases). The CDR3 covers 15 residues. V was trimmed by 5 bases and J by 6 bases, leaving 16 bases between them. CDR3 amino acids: CASSGGWGHAGELFF. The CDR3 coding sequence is TGTGCCAGCAGTGGGGGTTGGGGGCACGCCGGGGAGCTGTTTTTT.